This T cell receptor beta chain was observed in a study of control samples from healthy donors and cancer patients. Only in-frame clones appear in the TCRdb table, and some are missing; sequencing was by immunoSEQ multiplex PCR. The table includes about 70,000 clones, 70% to 90% detected once. The CDR3 has 12 residues. The trim removed 8 bases at V and 7 bases at J, leaving 7 bases unmatched. CDR1 is MNHEY, CDR2 SVGAGI, per germline. The sample holds one count of this clone. The chain combines TRBV6-5 with TRBJ1-1, with 7 bases that match TRBD1. The sequencing input was PBMCs. The TCR sequence derives from a woman aged 45-65 years with head and neck cancer. The CDR3 DNA reads TGTGCCAGCGGTACAGGGGCATATGAAGCTTTCTTT. Amino acids: CASGTGAYEAFF.